The rows below give T cell receptor beta chains drawn from one sample of a study of cytomegalovirus exposure and HLA in healthy donors. Some clones are missing from TCRdb's copy, which holds only in-frame ones; the method was immunoSEQ multiplex PCR. The listing records some 200,000 clones. The sample comprised PBMCs. Receptor source: a girl aged 2-15 years in good health and CMV-seropositive. CDR3s include the opening cysteine and the closing phenylalanine or tryptophan. Each record gives: V gene, D gene, CDR3 length, J gene, CDR3 protein, CDR3 DNA. A D gene is named only where the DNA matches it firmly.

V gene: TRBV5-4
D gene: TRBD2
CDR3 length: 16
J gene: TRBJ2-7
CDR3 protein: CASSLELAGGPREQYF
CDR3 DNA: TGTGCCAGCAGCTTGGAGCTAGCGGGAGGGCCTAGGGAGCAGTACTTC

V gene: TRBV7-9
D gene: TRBD1
CDR3 length: 14
J gene: TRBJ1-4
CDR3 protein: CASSRGQYAEKLFF
CDR3 DNA: TGTGCCAGCAGCCGGGGACAGTACGCTGAAAAACTGTTTTTT

V gene: TRBV10-2
D gene: .
CDR3 length: 13
J gene: TRBJ2-1
CDR3 protein: CAAGQTFYNEQFF
CDR3 DNA: TGCGCCGCCGGACAGACTTTTTACAATGAGCAGTTCTTC

V gene: TRBV25-1
D gene: .
CDR3 length: 13
J gene: TRBJ1-1
CDR3 protein: CASSEEEKIEAFF
CDR3 DNA: TGTGCCAGCAGTGAAGAAGAGAAGATTGAAGCTTTCTTT

V gene: TRBV6-1
D gene: TRBD1
CDR3 length: 14
J gene: TRBJ2-7
CDR3 protein: CASSLRTGGDEQYF
CDR3 DNA: TGTGCCAGCAGTCTCCGGACAGGGGGCGACGAGCAGTACTTC

V gene: TRBV28
D gene: TRBD2
CDR3 length: 15
J gene: TRBJ2-5
CDR3 protein: CASSSGLAVTETQYF
CDR3 DNA: TGTGCCAGCAGCTCGGGACTAGCGGTAACGGAGACCCAGTACTTC

V gene: TRBV28
D gene: TRBD1
CDR3 length: 14
J gene: TRBJ2-5
CDR3 protein: CASSPDRAQETQYF
CDR3 DNA: TGTGCCAGCAGTCCAGACAGGGCCCAAGAGACCCAGTACTTC

V gene: TRBV6-5
D gene: TRBD1
CDR3 length: 13
J gene: TRBJ1-1
CDR3 protein: CASSPDRDTEAFF
CDR3 DNA: TGTGCCAGCAGTCCGGACAGGGACACTGAAGCTTTCTTT

V gene: TRBV15
D gene: .
CDR3 length: 15
J gene: TRBJ1-2
CDR3 protein: CATSRDKAGHYGYTF
CDR3 DNA: TGTGCCACCAGCAGAGATAAGGCAGGTCACTATGGCTACACCTTC

V gene: TRBV30
D gene: .
CDR3 length: 13
J gene: TRBJ1-2
CDR3 protein: CAWSPDMTNGYTF
CDR3 DNA: TGTGCCTGGAGTCCGGACATGACAAATGGCTACACCTTC

V gene: TRBV7-9
D gene: .
CDR3 length: 15
J gene: TRBJ2-7
CDR3 protein: CASSLVGGSSYEQYF
CDR3 DNA: TGTGCCAGCAGCTTAGTTGGCGGTAGCTCCTACGAGCAGTACTTC

V gene: TRBV11-2
D gene: TRBD1
CDR3 length: 11
J gene: TRBJ1-1
CDR3 protein: CASSPGQEAFF
CDR3 DNA: TGTGCCAGCAGCCCAGGACAGGAGGCTTTCTTT

V gene: TRBV15
D gene: TRBD2
CDR3 length: 17
J gene: TRBJ2-1
CDR3 protein: CATSRRLAGASYNEQFF
CDR3 DNA: TGTGCCACCAGCCGCAGACTAGCGGGAGCCTCCTACAATGAGCAGTTCTTC

V gene: TRBV27
D gene: TRBD1
CDR3 length: 19
J gene: TRBJ2-6
CDR3 protein: CASSARQGAGVPGANVLTF
CDR3 DNA: TGTGCCAGCAGTGCTCGACAGGGGGCGGGTGTGCCTGGGGCCAACGTCCTGACTTTC

V gene: TRBV2
D gene: TRBD1
CDR3 length: 17
J gene: TRBJ2-4
CDR3 protein: CASRRTGDTVAKNIQYF
CDR3 DNA: TGTGCCAGCAGAAGGACAGGGGATACCGTAGCCAAAAACATTCAGTACTTC